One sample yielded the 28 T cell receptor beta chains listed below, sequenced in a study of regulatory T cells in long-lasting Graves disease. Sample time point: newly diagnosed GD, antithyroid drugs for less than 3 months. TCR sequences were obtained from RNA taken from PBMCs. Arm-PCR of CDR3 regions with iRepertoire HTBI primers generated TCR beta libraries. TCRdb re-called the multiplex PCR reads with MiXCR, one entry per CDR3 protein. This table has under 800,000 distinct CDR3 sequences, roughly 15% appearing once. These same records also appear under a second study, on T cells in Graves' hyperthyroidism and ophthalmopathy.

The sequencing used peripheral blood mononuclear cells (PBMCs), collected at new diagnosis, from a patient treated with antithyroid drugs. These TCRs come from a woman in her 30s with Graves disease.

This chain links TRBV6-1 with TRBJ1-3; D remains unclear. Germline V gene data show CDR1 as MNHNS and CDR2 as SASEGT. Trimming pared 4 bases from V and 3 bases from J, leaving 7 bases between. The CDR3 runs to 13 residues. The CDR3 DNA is TGTGCCAGCAGTGTCACAGATGGAAACACCATATATTTT. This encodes CASSVTDGNTIYF.

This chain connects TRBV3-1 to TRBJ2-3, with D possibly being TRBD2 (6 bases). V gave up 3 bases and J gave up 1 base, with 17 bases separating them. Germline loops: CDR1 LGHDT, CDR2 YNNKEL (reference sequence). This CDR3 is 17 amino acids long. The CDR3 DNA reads TGTGCCAGCAGCCACCTGGGACTCCAAAAGGGCACAGATACGCAGTATTTT. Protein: CASSHLGLQKGTDTQYF.

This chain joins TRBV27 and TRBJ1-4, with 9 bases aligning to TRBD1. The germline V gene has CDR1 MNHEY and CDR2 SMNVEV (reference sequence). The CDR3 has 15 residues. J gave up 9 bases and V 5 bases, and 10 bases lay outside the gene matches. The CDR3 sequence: CASSIYGTGTKKLFF. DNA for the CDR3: TGTGCCAGCAGTATCTACGGGACAGGGACAAAAAAACTGTTTTTT.

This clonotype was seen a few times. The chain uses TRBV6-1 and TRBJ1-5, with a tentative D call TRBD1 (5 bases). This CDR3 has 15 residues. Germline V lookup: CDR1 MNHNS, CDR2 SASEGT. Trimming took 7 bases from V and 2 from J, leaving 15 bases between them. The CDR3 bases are TGTGCCAGCACCCGAGAGGGGAGGGGCAATCAGCCCCAGCATTTT. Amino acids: CASTREGRGNQPQHF.

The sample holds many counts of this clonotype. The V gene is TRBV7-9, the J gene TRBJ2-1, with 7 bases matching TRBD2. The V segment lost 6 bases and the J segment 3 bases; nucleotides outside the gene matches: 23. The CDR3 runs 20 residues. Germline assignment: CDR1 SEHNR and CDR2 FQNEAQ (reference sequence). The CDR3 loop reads CASSTSGASGPRLVYNEQFF. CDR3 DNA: TGTGCCAGCAGTACCTCTGGGGCTAGCGGTCCTAGGTTGGTCTACAATGAGCAGTTCTTC.

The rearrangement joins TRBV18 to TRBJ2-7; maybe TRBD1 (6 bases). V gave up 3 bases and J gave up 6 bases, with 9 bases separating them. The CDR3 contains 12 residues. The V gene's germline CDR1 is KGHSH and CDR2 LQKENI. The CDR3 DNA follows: TGTGCCAGCTCACCCGGACAGTTCGAGCAGTACTTC. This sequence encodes CASSPGQFEQYF.

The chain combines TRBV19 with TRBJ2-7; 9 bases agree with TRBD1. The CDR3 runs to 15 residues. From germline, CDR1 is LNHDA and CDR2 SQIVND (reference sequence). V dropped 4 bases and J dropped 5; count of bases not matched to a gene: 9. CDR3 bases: TGTGCCAGTAGTAGAACCGGGACAGGGAGGAACGAGCAGTACTTC. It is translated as CASSRTGTGRNEQYF.

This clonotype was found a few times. The CDR3 DNA is TGTGCCATCGACGGACAGGAGGTCAATGAGCAGTTCTTC. This codes for CAIDGQEVNEQFF. The rearrangement joins TRBV19 to TRBJ2-1, with 7 bases matching TRBD1. The V gene end was trimmed by 10 bases and the J gene end by 6 bases; junction bases not matched to a gene: 9. This CDR3 spans 13 amino acids. CDR1 is LNHDA and CDR2 is SQIVND in the germline V gene (reference sequence).

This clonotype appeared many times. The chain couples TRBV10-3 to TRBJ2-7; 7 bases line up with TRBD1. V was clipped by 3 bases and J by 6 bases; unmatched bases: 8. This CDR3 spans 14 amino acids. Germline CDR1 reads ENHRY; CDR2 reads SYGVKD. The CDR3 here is CAISEGGGFGEQYF. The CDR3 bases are TGTGCCATCAGTGAAGGGGGCGGTTTTGGCGAGCAGTACTTC.

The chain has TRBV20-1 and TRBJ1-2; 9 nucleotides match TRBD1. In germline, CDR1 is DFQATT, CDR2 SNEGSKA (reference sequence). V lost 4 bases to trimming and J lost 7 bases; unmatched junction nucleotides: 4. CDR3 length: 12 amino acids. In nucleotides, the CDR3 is TGCAGTGCTACGACAGGGGGTGGTGGCTACACCTTC. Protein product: CSATTGGGGYTF.

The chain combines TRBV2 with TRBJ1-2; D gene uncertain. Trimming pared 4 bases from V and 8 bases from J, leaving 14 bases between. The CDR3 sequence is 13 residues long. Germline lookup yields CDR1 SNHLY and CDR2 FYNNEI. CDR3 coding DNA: TGTGCCAGCAGTGTGAGTCGGGCGGGAGGCTACACCTTC. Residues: CASSVSRAGGYTF. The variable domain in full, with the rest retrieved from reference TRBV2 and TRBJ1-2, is EPEVTQTPSHQVTQMGQEVILRCVPISNHLYFYWYRQILGQKVEFLVSFYNNEISEKSEIFDDQFSVERPDGSNFTLKIRSTKLEDSAMYFCASSVSRAGGYTFGSGTRLTVV.

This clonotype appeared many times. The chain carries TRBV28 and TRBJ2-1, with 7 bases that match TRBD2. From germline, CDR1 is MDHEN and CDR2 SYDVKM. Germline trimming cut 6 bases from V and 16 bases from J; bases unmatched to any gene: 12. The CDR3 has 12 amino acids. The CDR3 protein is CASSRSSGLRFF. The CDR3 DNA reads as TGTGCCAGCAGCCGTTCTAGCGGCTTAAGATTCTTC.

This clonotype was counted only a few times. The DNA for the CDR3 is TGTGCCAGCAGTTTCACGTGGACTAGCGGGTCCTACGAGCAGTACTTC. This sequence encodes CASSFTWTSGSYEQYF. The chain is built from TRBV28 and TRBJ2-7; 11 bases align to TRBD2. The germline CDR1 and CDR2 sequences are MDHEN and SYDVKM. This CDR3 region has 16 residues. V dropped 3 bases and J dropped 1; count of bases not matched to a gene: 5.

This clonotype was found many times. CDR3 in amino acids: CASNRAGDPYEQYF. The CDR3 nucleotides are TGTGCCAGCAACAGGGCAGGGGATCCCTACGAGCAGTACTTC. This chain connects TRBV27 to TRBJ2-7; perhaps TRBD1 as D (6 bases). V dropped 7 bases and J dropped 2 bases, with 15 bases sitting between them. The germline V gene has CDR1 MNHEY and CDR2 SMNVEV (reference sequence). This CDR3 comprises 14 residues.

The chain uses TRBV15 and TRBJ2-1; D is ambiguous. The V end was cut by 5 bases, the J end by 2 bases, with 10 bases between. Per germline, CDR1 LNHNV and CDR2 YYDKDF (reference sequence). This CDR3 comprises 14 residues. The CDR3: CATSAQEPYNEQFF. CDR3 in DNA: TGTGCCACCAGCGCCCAGGAACCCTACAATGAGCAGTTCTTC.

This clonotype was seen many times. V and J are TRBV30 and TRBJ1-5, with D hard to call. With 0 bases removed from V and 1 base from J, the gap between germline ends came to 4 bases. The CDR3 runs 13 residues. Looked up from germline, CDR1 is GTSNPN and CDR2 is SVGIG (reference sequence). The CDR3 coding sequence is TGTGCCTGGAGTGTACTAAGCAATCAGCCCCAGCATTTT. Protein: CAWSVLSNQPQHF.

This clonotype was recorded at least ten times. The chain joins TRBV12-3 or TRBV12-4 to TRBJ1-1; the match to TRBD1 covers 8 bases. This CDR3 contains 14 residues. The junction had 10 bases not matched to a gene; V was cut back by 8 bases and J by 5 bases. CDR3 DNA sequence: TGTGCCAGCTCGGGCAGGGGGCAGCAAACTGAAGCTTTCTTT. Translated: CASSGRGQQTEAFF.

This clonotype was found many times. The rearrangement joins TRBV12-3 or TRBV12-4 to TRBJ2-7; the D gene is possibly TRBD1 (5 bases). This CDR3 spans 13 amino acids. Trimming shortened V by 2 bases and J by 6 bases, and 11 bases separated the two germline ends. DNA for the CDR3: TGTGCCAGCAGTTTAACAGGATCTGGCGAGCAGTACTTC. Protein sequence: CASSLTGSGEQYF.

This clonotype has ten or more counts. The CDR3, as DNA: TGTGCCAGCAGCGCCTTTGGCGAAAAACTGTTTTTT. Protein: CASSAFGEKLFF. V gene TRBV7-9 combines with J gene TRBJ1-4; no clear D gene. CDR3 length: 12 residues. CDR1 and CDR2 (germline): SEHNR, FQNEAQ (reference sequence). The V end was cut by 5 bases, the J end by 8 bases, with 9 bases between. Looking up the rest from reference TRBV7-9 and TRBJ1-4 gives the full variable domain: DTGVSQNPRHKITKRGQNVTFRCDPISEHNRLYWYRQTLGQGPEFLTYFQNEAQLEKSRLLSDRFSAERPKGSFSTLEIQRTEQGDSAMYLCASSAFGEKLFFGSGTQLSVL.

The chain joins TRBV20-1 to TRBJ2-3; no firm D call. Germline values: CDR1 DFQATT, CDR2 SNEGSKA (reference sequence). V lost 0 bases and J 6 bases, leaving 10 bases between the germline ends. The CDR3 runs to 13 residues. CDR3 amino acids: CSAREPGMDTQYF. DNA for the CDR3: TGCAGTGCTAGAGAGCCTGGCATGGATACGCAGTATTTT.

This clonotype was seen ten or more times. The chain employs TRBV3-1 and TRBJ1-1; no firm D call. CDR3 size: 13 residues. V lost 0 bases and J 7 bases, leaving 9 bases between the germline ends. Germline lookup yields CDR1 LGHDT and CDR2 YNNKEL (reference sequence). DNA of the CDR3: TGTGCCAGCAGCCAAGAGGGAAGCCTTGAAGCTTTCTTT. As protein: CASSQEGSLEAFF.

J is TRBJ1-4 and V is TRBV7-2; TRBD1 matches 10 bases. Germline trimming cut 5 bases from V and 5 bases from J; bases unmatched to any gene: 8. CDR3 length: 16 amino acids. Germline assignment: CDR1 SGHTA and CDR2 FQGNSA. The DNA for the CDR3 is TGTGCCAGCAGCCGAAAACAGACAGGGGGCAATGAAAAACTGTTTTTT. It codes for CASSRKQTGGNEKLFF.

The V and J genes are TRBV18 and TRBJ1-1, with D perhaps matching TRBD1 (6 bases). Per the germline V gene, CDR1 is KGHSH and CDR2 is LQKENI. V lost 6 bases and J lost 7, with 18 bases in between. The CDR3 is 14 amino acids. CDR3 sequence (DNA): TGTGCCAGCTCGTTAACAGGGTTGGAGAGTGAAGCTTTCTTT. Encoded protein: CASSLTGLESEAFF. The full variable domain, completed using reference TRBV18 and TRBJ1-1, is NAGVMQNPRHLVRRRGQEARLRCSPMKGHSHVYWYRQLPEEGLKFMVYLQKENIIDESGMPKERFSAEFPKEGPSILRIQQVVRGDSAAYFCASSLTGLESEAFFGQGTRLTVV.

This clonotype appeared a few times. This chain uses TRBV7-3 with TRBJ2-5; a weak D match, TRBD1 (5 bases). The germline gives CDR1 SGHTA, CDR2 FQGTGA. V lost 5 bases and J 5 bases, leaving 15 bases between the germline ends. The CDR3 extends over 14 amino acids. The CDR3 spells CASSPGPPPETQYF. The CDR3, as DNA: TGTGCCAGCAGCCCAGGGCCTCCCCCTGAGACCCAGTACTTC.

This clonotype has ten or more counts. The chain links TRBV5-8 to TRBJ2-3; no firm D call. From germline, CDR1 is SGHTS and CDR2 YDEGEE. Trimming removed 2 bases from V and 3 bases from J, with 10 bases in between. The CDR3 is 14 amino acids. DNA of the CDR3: TGTGCCAGCAGCTTAGCGCAGGATACAGATACGCAGTATTTT. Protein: CASSLAQDTDTQYF.

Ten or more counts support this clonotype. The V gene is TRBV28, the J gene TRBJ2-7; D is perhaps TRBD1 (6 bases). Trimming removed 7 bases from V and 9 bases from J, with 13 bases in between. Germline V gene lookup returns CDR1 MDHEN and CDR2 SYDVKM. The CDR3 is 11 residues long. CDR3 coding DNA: TGTGCCAGCACCAACCAGGGGCGGCAGTACTTC. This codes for CASTNQGRQYF.

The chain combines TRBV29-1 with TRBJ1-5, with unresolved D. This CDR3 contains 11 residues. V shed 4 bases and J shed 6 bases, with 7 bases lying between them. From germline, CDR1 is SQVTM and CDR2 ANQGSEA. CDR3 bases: TGCAGCGTTGGGCCGGGTCAGCCCCAGCATTTT. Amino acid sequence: CSVGPGQPQHF.

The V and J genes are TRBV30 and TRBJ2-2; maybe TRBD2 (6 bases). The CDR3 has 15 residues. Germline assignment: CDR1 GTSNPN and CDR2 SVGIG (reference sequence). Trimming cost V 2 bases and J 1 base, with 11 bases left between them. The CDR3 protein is CAWSPGELNTGELFF. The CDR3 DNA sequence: TGTGCCTGGAGTCCGGGGGAGTTGAACACCGGGGAGCTGTTTTTT.